Reported below is one T cell receptor beta chain. Germline values: CDR1 SQVTM, CDR2 ANQGSEA. Between the trimmed V and J ends, which lost 5 bases and 2 bases, there was a span of 7 bases. The length of the CDR3 is 11 residues. Per the authors' pipeline: How many nucleated cells were present was estimated from reference gene primer amplification. Clones were sequenced by immunoSEQ multiplex PCR, and TCRdb holds only the in-frame ones, with some missing. Clonal size and the V and J genes are those of that table, whereas D and trimming came from the DNA. The sample has 310,000 or so clones, approximately 84% seen once. These data belong to a study of blood T cell repertoires in COVID-19. Study overall: COVID-19 samples from acute and convalescent phases originated in the United States, Italy and Spain.

Sequencing was carried out using peripheral blood. The receptor comes from a woman younger than 45 who had recovered from COVID-19. V and J are TRBV29-1 and TRBJ2-7; D perhaps matches TRBD1 (5 bases). DNA for the CDR3: TGCAGCGTTCCAGGGCCCTACGAGCAGTACTTC. This translates into CSVPGPYEQYF.